The sequence of this TCR beta chain was determined in a study of spatial heterogeneity in lung cancer. The time point denotes: sample taken at primary tumor resection. In TCRdb, the 5' RACE reads were re-called with MiXCR into one record per CDR3 protein. The table has about 25,000 distinct CDR3 sequences, 6% to 7.5% seen once. This clonotype was counted many times. This sequence originates from a male donor with early-stage non-small cell lung cancer. The specimen was PBMCs, collected at surgery.

The CDR3 reads CASSLRQIQETQYF. The CDR3, as DNA: TGTGCCAGCAGCCTTCGGCAGATCCAAGAGACCCAGTACTTC. J is TRBJ2-5 and V is TRBV3-1, with D unresolved. The CDR3 consists of 14 residues. Germline loops: CDR1 LGHDT, CDR2 YNNKEL (reference sequence). V lost 4 bases, J lost 1 base, and 10 bases lay in between.